This TCR beta chain was identified during a study of T cell clonality in common variable immunodeficiency. V was shortened by 3 bases and J by 0 bases, with 12 bases between the two germline ends. Germline CDR1 reads MNHNS; CDR2 reads SASEGT. This CDR3 contains 16 residues. Study-wide findings and caveats: CVID subjects had higher TCRbeta clonality than healthy controls, most marked in about a third. Common variable immunodeficiency TCR beta sequences reportedly had fewer deletions and N-nucleotide insertions.

Equal genomic DNA amounts from CVID and control samples were sequenced. Repertoires were generated with immunoSEQ multiplex PCR, while TCRdb's copy carries only in-frame clones and drops some. The sample presents some 19,000 clones, none singletons. Remarks on this clone: As yet, its antigen is unknown. The read falls 3 residues short of the CDR3 end, and the missing part is taken from the germline J gene.

CVID subjects were 15 or so female and about 29 male, aged 9 to 64. For at least one year, all CVID subjects received replacement immunoglobulin. The J gene is TRBJ2-1, the V gene TRBV6-1; the D is unclear. The source is a human donor with common variable immunodeficiency. The sequenced sample was peripheral blood mononuclear cells. This chain's CDR3 is CASSDVGHSSYNEQFF. The CDR3 DNA, read in part, is TGTGCCAGCAGTGATGTGGGCCACAGCTCCTACAATGAG.